The 22 T cell receptor beta chains listed next were all sequenced from one sample in a study of human T cells and chemical hapten exposure. Time point described: patch test 3, about 24 weeks after DPC sensitization. Treatment noted: therapeutic diphenylcyclopropenone sensitization with weekly scalp DPC. TCRdb re-analysed the RACE reads in MiXCR, keeping a single row per CDR3 protein. This table has some 110,000 distinct CDR3 sequences, approximately 10% appearing once. The sample consisted of whole blood, taken in connection with sensitization to the hapten diphenylcyclopropenone (DPC). The receptors come from a woman in her 50s with alopecia areata. Some clones in this sample may be carry-over from other donors' samples.

The genes are TRBV30 and TRBJ1-5, with 9 bases matching TRBD1. V trimming: 3 bases; J trimming: 4 bases; junction bases outside the gene matches: 7. Germline loops: CDR1 GTSNPN, CDR2 SVGIG (reference sequence). The CDR3 is made up of 15 amino acids. The CDR3 region is CAWSETGGYNQPQHF. CDR3 sequence (DNA): TGTGCCTGGAGCGAGACAGGGGGGTATAATCAGCCCCAGCATTTT.

In its sample, this clonotype was seen many times. V and J are TRBV24-1 and TRBJ2-2; D is undetermined. Looked up from germline, CDR1 is KGHDR and CDR2 is SFDVKD. Trimming left V 3 bases short and J 5 bases short, with 15 bases between. The CDR3 is 16 amino acids. The CDR3 region has the DNA TGTGCCACCAGTGATCACAAAGCGACTCTAACCGGGGAGCTGTTTTTT. It codes for CATSDHKATLTGELFF.

This clonotype was picked up many times. V is TRBV10-3 and J is TRBJ2-1; TRBD2 might be the D (5 bases). V lost 4 bases and J lost 2, with 12 bases in between. The CDR3 sequence is 15 residues long. CDR1 is ENHRY, CDR2 SYGVKD, per germline. CDR3 sequence reads: CAISALGDAYNEQFF. CDR3 DNA: TGTGCCATCAGTGCGCTCGGGGATGCCTACAATGAGCAGTTCTTC.

The chain combines TRBV12-3 or TRBV12-4 with TRBJ2-7; D gene unclear. The CDR3 consists of 13 residues. V shed 5 bases and J shed 0 bases, with 8 bases lying between them. CDR3 amino acids: CASSPGYSYEQYF. The DNA of the CDR3 is TGTGCCAGCAGTCCCGGGTACTCCTACGAGCAGTACTTC.

Here the CDR3 DNA reads TGTGCCAGCAAGGCTAGCGGGGGGGCCTCAGATACGCAGTATTTT. Amino acids: CASKASGGASDTQYF. The V gene is TRBV6-5, the J gene TRBJ2-3; 12 bases match TRBD2. The CDR3 sequence is 15 residues long. J gave up 4 bases and V 7 bases, and 6 bases lay outside the gene matches. Germline loops: CDR1 MNHEY, CDR2 SVGAGI.

J is TRBJ2-2 and V is TRBV7-6; D gene unclear. Deletions cut 1 base from V and 6 bases from J, with 9 bases between. CDR1 is SGHVS and CDR2 is FNYEAQ in the germline V gene. CDR3 length: 14 residues. The CDR3 reads CASSLGSGSGELFF. Written as DNA, the CDR3 is TGTGCCAGCAGCTTAGGGTCCGGGTCCGGGGAGCTGTTTTTT.

This clonotype came up a few times. CDR3 sequence (DNA): TGTGCCAGCAGTGGAAGGGAGAGGGGACTTTTGAACACTGAAGCTTTCTTT. Protein product: CASSGRERGLLNTEAFF. The chain carries TRBV6-1 and TRBJ1-1, with D maybe TRBD1 (5 bases). This CDR3 region has 17 residues. The V and J ends lost 4 bases and 0 bases respectively, with 18 bases between them. Germline values: CDR1 MNHNS, CDR2 SASEGT.

V is TRBV15 and J is TRBJ2-1, with 7 bases fitting TRBD2. CDR3 size: 17 residues. After removal of 0 bases from V and 4 bases from J, the junction contained 9 bases not matched to a gene. CDR1 is LNHNV, CDR2 YYDKDF, per germline (reference sequence). The CDR3 DNA follows: TGTGCCACCAGCAGAGATCTCTCGCCCGGGGGGTACAATGAGCAGTTCTTC. Translated: CATSRDLSPGGYNEQFF. The entire variable domain, with the rest obtained from reference TRBV15 and TRBJ2-1, is as follows: DAMVIQNPRYQVTQFGKPVTLSCSQTLNHNVMYWYQQKSSQAPKLLFHYYDKDFNNEADTPDNFQSRRPNTSFCFLDIRSPGLGDTAMYLCATSRDLSPGGYNEQFFGPGTRLTVL.

The sample holds many counts of this clonotype. This rearrangement joins TRBV5-1 to TRBJ2-5; D is possibly TRBD2 (5 bases). The V and J ends lost 5 bases and 4 bases respectively, with 9 bases between them. Germline assignment: CDR1 SGHRS and CDR2 YFSETQ. The length of the CDR3 is 12 residues. The CDR3 loop reads CASSSDRETQYF. In nucleotides, the CDR3 is TGCGCCAGCAGTAGCGATCGAGAGACCCAGTACTTC.

This clonotype was counted at least ten times. The V gene is TRBV18, the J gene TRBJ2-1; D gene unclear. CDR3 length: 13 amino acids. Per germline, CDR1 KGHSH and CDR2 LQKENI. V gave up 2 bases and J gave up 7 bases, with 9 bases separating them. The CDR3, as DNA: TGTGCCAGCTCACCAACCACCCAAAATGAGCAGTTCTTC. This codes for CASSPTTQNEQFF. The entire variable domain, with the rest obtained from reference TRBV18 and TRBJ2-1, is as follows: NAGVMQNPRHLVRRRGQEARLRCSPMKGHSHVYWYRQLPEEGLKFMVYLQKENIIDESGMPKERFSAEFPKEGPSILRIQQVVRGDSAAYFCASSPTTQNEQFFGPGTRLTVL.

This chain links TRBV27 with TRBJ1-1; TRBD1 matches 7 bases. CDR1 is MNHEY, CDR2 SMNVEV, per germline (reference sequence). Trimming took 5 bases from V and 5 from J; bases not matched to a gene: 5. This CDR3 has 13 amino acids. CDR3 amino acids: CASSHIQGTEAFF. Written as DNA, the CDR3 is TGTGCCAGCAGTCACATACAGGGGACTGAAGCTTTCTTT.

V and J are TRBV27 and TRBJ2-1; 10 nucleotides agree with TRBD2. This CDR3 contains 16 residues. V was clipped by 5 bases and J by 4 bases; unmatched bases: 8. CDR1 and CDR2 from the germline V gene are MNHEY and SMNVEV (reference sequence). CDR3 nucleotide sequence: TGTGCCAGCAGTCCCATTAGCGGGAGGCCTTACAATGAGCAGTTCTTC. Its protein product is CASSPISGRPYNEQFF.

This clonotype showed up just a few times. This chain links TRBV7-6 with TRBJ2-7; a weak D match, TRBD2 (7 bases). CDR1 is SGHVS, CDR2 FNYEAQ, per germline. This CDR3 contains 14 residues. The V end lost 5 bases, the J end lost 6 bases, and 17 bases lay between the germline ends. The CDR3 DNA follows: TGTGCCAGCAGCCCCGGGGGGCCTAGCGGCGAGCAGTACTTC. Translated: CASSPGGPSGEQYF.

This clonotype was seen a handful of times. This CDR3 is CASWAALHF. The CDR3 DNA sequence: TGTGCCAGCTGGGCGGCCCTCCACTTT. The genes are TRBV21-1 and TRBJ1-6; no DNA check was done on the table's D call, TRBD1. TRBV21-1 is described as a pseudogene. This CDR3 is 9 amino acids long.

The V call is TRBV20-1, the J call TRBJ1-2, with D hard to call. Germline V gene data show CDR1 as DFQATT and CDR2 as SNEGSKA (reference sequence). The CDR3 runs to 12 residues. The germline V and J ends were trimmed by 3 bases and 5 bases, with 10 bases remaining between them. In nucleotides, the CDR3 is TGCAGTGCTAGCGAGGATGTTTATGGCTACACCTTC. Protein sequence: CSASEDVYGYTF.

Ten or more counts support this clonotype. The chain is built from TRBV24-1 and TRBJ2-1, with 8 bases that match TRBD2. CDR3 length equals 13 residues. Looked up from germline, CDR1 is KGHDR and CDR2 is SFDVKD. The V and J ends lost 5 bases and 8 bases, in that order; junction bases with no gene match: 4. CDR3 in amino acids: CATSAGGPYEQFF. CDR3 bases: TGTGCCACCAGTGCGGGAGGGCCTTATGAGCAGTTCTTC.

With regard to this clonotype: A read error may explain this, as a much larger clone is one base away. The chain couples TRBV6-1 to TRBJ2-3; no definite D call. Germline V gives CDR1 MNHNS, CDR2 SASEGT. The CDR3 is 11 residues long. The CDR3 loop is CVSSELDTQYF. For the CDR3, the DNA is TGTGTCAGCAGTGAATTAGATACGCAGTATTTT.

This rearrangement joins TRBV29-1 to TRBJ1-1; D is ambiguous. Germline-derived CDR1 and CDR2 are SQVTM and ANQGSEA. V was shortened by 4 bases and J by 3 bases, with 9 bases between the two germline ends. This CDR3 is built from 12 residues. The DNA of the CDR3 is TGCAGCGTTGCGGGCAGGCACACTGAAGCTTTCTTT. It translates to CSVAGRHTEAFF.

This clonotype was counted a few times. V and J are TRBV11-2 and TRBJ1-4, with D perhaps TRBD1 (5 bases). Germline V gene sequence: CDR1 SGHAT, CDR2 FQNNGV. This CDR3 region has 15 residues. The V end lost 5 bases, the J end lost 7 bases, and 17 bases lay between the germline ends. This chain's CDR3 is CASSQGQGSGEKLFF. As DNA, the CDR3 is TGTGCCAGCAGCCAGGGTCAGGGATCGGGTGAAAAACTGTTTTTT.

V and J are TRBV7-2 and TRBJ2-1; D remains unclear. Germline lookup yields CDR1 SGHTA and CDR2 FQGNSA. The CDR3 runs 13 residues. V was trimmed by 2 bases and J by 8 bases, leaving 10 bases between them. The CDR3 sequence: CASSLLSGYEQFF. CDR3 bases: TGTGCCAGCAGCTTACTTTCCGGGTATGAGCAGTTCTTC.

There are many counts of this clonotype. The genes are TRBV2 and TRBJ1-1, with D possibly matching TRBD1 (5 bases). This CDR3 contains 14 residues. Trimming took 0 bases from V and 6 from J, leaving 11 bases between them. Germline CDR1 reads SNHLY; CDR2 reads FYNNEI. CDR3 in amino acids: CASSEALQTAEAFF. The DNA for the CDR3 is TGTGCCAGCAGTGAAGCGCTTCAGACAGCTGAAGCTTTCTTT.

The rearrangement uses TRBV7-2 and TRBJ2-5; 9 bases fit TRBD1. Unmatched junction bases numbered 11, after V lost 8 bases and J lost 4 bases. The germline gives CDR1 SGHTA, CDR2 FQGNSA. The CDR3 totals 15 residues. CDR3 amino acids: CASRKGQGILETQYF. Here the CDR3 DNA reads TGTGCCAGCCGGAAGGGACAGGGTATTTTAGAGACCCAGTACTTC.